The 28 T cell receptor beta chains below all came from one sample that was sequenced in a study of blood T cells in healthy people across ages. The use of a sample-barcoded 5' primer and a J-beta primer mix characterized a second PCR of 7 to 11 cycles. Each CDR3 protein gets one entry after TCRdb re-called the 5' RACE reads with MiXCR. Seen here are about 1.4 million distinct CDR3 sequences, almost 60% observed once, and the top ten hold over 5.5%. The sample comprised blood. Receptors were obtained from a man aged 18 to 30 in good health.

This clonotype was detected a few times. CDR3 DNA sequence: TGCGCCAGCAGCCAAGATGAGGGGGGGGCCAACGTCCTGACTTTC. Translating it yields CASSQDEGGANVLTF. The chain combines TRBV4-3 with TRBJ2-6, with D perhaps TRBD1 or TRBD2 (5 bases each). The V gene's germline CDR1 is LGHNA and CDR2 YSLEER. The CDR3 loop spans 15 amino acids. Trimming took off 0 bases at V and 4 bases at J, with 7 bases between the two ends.

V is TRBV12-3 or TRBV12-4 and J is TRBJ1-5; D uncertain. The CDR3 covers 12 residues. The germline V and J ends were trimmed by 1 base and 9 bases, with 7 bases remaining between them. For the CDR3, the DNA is TGTGCCAGCAGTTTAGTTTTCCCGCCCCAGCATTTT. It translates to CASSLVFPPQHF.

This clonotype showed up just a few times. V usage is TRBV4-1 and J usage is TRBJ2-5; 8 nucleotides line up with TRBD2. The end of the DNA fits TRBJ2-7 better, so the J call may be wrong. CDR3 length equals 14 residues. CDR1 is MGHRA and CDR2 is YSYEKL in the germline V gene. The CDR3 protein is CASSQAFGGDEQYF. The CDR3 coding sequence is TGCGCCAGCAGCCAAGCGTTCGGGGGGGACGAGCAGTACTTC.

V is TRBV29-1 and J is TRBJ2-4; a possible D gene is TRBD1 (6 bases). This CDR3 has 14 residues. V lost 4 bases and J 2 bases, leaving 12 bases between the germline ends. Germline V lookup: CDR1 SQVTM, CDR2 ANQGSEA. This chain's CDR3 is CSVVQGITKNIQYF. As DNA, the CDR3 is TGCAGCGTTGTTCAGGGGATAACCAAAAACATTCAGTACTTC.

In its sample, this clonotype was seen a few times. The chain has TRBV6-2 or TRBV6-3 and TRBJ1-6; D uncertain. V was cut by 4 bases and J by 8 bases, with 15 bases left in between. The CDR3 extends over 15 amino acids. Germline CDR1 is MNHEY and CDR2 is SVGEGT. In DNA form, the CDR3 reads TGTGCCAGCAGTTTACTACACAGATCGGATTCACCCCTCCACTTT. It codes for CASSLLHRSDSPLHF.

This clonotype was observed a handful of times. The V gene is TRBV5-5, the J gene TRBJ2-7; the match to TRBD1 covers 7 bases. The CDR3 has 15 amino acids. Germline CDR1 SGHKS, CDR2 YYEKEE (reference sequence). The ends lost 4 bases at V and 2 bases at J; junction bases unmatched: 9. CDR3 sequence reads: CASSPQQGLPYEQYF. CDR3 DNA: TGTGCCAGCAGCCCGCAACAGGGGCTTCCCTACGAGCAGTACTTC.

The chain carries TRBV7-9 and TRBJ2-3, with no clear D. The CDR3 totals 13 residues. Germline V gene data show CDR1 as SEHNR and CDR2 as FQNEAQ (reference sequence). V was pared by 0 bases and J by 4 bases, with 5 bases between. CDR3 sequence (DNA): TGTGCCAGCAGCTTAGCGAAGCCAGATACGCAGTATTTT. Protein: CASSLAKPDTQYF.

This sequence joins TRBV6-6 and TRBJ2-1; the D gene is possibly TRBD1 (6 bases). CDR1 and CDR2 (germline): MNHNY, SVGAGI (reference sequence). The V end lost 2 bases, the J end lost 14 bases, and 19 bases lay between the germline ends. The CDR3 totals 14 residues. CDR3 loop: CASSYNFHRDGEFF. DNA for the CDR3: TGTGCCAGCAGTTACAACTTTCACAGGGACGGGGAGTTCTTC.

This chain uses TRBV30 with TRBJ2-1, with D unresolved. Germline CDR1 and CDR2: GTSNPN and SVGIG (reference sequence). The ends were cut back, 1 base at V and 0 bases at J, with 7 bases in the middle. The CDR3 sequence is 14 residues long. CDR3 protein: CAWSGDDSYNEQFF. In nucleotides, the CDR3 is TGTGCCTGGAGTGGTGATGACTCCTACAATGAGCAGTTCTTC.

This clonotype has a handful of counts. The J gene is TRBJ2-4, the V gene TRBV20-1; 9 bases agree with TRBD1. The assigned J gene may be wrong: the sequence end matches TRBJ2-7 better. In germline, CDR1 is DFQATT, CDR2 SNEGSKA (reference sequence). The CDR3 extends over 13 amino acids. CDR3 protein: CSGKQQGANEQYF. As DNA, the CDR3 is TGCAGTGGTAAACAACAGGGGGCTAACGAGCAGTACTTC.

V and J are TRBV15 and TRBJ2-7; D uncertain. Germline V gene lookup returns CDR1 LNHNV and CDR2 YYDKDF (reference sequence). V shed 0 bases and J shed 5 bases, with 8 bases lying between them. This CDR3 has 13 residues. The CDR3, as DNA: TGTGCCACCAGCAGAGAGACGCTCGACGAGCAGTACTTC. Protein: CATSRETLDEQYF.

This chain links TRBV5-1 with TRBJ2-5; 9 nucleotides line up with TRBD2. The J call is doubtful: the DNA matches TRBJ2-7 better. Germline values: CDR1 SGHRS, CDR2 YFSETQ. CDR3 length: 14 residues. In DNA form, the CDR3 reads TGCGCCAGCAGCTTGGTAGCGGGAGTAGCCGAGCAGTACTTC. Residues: CASSLVAGVAEQYF.

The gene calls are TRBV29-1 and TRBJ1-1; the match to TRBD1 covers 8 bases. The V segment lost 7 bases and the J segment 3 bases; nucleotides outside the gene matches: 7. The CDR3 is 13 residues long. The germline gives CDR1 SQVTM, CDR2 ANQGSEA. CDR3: CSAEATGDTEAFF. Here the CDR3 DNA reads TGCAGCGCCGAAGCGACAGGGGACACTGAAGCTTTCTTT.

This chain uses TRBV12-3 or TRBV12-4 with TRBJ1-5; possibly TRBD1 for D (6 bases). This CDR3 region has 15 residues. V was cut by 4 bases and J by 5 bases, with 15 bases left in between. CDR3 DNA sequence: TGTGCCAGCAGTTCTGGCAGGGGAAGCGATCAGCCCCAGCATTTT. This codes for CASSSGRGSDQPQHF.

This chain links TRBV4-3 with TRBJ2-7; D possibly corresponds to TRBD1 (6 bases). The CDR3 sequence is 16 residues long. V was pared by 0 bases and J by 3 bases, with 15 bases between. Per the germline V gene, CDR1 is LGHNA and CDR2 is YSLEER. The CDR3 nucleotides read TGCGCCAGCAGCCAAGAGGGGACAAGAGCGTACTACGAGCAGTACTTC. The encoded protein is CASSQEGTRAYYEQYF.

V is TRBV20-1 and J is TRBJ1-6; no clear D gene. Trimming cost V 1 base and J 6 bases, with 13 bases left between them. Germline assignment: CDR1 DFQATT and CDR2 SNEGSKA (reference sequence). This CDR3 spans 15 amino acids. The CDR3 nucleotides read TGCAGTGCTAGAGGGGTTGGTCCCCTTAATTCACCCCTCCACTTT. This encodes CSARGVGPLNSPLHF.

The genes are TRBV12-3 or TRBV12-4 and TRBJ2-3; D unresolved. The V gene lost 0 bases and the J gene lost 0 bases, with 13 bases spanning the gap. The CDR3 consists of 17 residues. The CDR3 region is CASSLALYTTSTDTQYF. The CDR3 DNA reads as TGTGCCAGCAGTTTAGCGCTTTACACCACAAGCACAGATACGCAGTATTTT.

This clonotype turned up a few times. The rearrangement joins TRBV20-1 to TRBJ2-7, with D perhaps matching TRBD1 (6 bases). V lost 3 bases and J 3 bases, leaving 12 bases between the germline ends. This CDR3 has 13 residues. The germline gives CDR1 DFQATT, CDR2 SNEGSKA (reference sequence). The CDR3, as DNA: TGCAGTGCTAGGTACAGGGCGAACTACGAGCAGTACTTC. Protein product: CSARYRANYEQYF.

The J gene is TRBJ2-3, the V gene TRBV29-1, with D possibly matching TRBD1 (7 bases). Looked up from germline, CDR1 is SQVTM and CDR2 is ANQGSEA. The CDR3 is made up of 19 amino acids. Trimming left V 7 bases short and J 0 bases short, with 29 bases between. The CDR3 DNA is TGCAGCGCCGAGGTTCCAGGGGGGCGTCAGGGGACTAGCACAGATACGCAGTATTTT. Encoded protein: CSAEVPGGRQGTSTDTQYF.

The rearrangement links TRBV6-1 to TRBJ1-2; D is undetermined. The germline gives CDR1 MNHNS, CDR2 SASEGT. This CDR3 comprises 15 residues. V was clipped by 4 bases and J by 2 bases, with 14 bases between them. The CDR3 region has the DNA TGTGCCAGCAGTGCCCGACAAGCTACGAACTATGGCTACACCTTC. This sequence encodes CASSARQATNYGYTF.

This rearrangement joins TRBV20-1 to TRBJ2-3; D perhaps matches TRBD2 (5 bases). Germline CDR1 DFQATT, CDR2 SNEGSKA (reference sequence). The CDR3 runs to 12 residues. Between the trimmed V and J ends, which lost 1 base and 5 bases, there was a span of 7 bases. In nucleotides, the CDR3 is TGCAGTGCTAGAGGACGGGGAGATACGCAGTATTTT. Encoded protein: CSARGRGDTQYF.

The CDR3 is CSARDHGLGQPQHF. CDR3 in DNA: TGCAGTGCTAGAGATCACGGGCTTGGTCAGCCCCAGCATTTT. This chain connects TRBV20-1 to TRBJ1-5; no reliable D call. The CDR3 sequence is 14 residues long. V lost 0 bases and J lost 6, with 12 bases in between. From germline, CDR1 is DFQATT and CDR2 SNEGSKA (reference sequence).

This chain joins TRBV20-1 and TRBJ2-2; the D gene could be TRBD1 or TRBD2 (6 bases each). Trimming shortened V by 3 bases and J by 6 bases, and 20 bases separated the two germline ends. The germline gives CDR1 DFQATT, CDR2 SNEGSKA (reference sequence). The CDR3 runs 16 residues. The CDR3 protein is CSARLLGGLTAGELFF. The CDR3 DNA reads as TGCAGTGCTAGGTTGCTAGGGGGACTTACGGCCGGGGAGCTGTTTTTT.

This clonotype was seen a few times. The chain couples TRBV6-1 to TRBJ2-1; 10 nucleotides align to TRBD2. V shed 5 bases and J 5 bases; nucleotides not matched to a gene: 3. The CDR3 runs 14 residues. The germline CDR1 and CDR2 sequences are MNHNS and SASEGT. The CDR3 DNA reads TGTGCCAGCAGTACGGGACTAGCGAACAATGAGCAGTTCTTC. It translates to CASSTGLANNEQFF.

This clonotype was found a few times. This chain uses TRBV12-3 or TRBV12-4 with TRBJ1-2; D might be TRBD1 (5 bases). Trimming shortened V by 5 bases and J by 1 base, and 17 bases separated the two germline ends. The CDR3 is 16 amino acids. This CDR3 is CASSPPGRQLNYGYTF. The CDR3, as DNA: TGTGCCAGCAGTCCCCCAGGGAGACAGCTTAACTATGGCTACACCTTC.

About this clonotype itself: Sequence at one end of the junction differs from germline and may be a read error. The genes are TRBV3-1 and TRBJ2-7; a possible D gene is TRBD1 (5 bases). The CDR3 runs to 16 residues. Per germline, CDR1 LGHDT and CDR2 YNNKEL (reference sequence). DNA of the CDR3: TGTGCCAGCAGCCAAGAGGTCGGCAGGGCATCGGACGAGCGGTACTTC. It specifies CASSQEVGRASDERYF.

The CDR3 region is CAIWSGRNTDTQYF. CDR3 DNA: TGTGCCATCTGGAGCGGGAGGAACACAGATACGCAGTATTTT. The rearrangement uses TRBV10-3 and TRBJ2-3, with 9 bases fitting TRBD2. CDR3 length: 14 residues. V shed 8 bases, J shed 2 bases, and the junction held 5 bases outside the gene matches. Germline V gives CDR1 ENHRY, CDR2 SYGVKD.

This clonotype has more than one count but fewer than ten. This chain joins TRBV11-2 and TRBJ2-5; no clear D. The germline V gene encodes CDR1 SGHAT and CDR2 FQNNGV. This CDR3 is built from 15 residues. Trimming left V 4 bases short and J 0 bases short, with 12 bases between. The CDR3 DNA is TGTGCCAGCAGCTCCCTAGAAGCCGACCAAGAGACCCAGTACTTC. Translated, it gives CASSSLEADQETQYF. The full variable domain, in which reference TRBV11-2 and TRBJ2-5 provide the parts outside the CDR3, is EAGVAQSPRYKIIEKRQSVAFWCNPISGHATLYWYQQILGQGPKLLIQFQNNGVVDDSQLPKDRFSAERLKGVDSTLKIQPAKLEDSAVYLCASSSLEADQETQYFGPGTRLLVL.